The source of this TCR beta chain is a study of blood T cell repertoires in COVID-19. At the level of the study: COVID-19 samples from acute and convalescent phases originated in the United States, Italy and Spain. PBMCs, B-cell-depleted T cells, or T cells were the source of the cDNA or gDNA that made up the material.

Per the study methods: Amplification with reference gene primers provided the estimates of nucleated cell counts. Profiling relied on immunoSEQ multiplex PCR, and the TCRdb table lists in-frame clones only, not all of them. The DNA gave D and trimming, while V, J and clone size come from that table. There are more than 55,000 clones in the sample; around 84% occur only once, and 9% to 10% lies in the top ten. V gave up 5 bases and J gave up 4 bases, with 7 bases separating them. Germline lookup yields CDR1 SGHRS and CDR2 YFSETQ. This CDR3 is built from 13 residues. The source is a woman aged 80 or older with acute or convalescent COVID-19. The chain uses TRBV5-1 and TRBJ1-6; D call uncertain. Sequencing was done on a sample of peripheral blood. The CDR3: CASSREYNSPLHF. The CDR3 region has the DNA TGCGCCAGCAGTCGAGAGTATAATTCACCCCTCCACTTT.